This record concerns one T cell receptor beta chain sequence. The antigen this receptor binds is unknown. Per-base qualities were not stored, and no clone one base away is much larger. The TCR beta CDR3 regions were amplified from the RNA transcripts. The TCR CDR3 was subjected to a first round of RT-PCR using the HTBI primer set and the Qiagen OneStep RT-PCR kit. A second multiplex PCR round built the libraries, followed by size selection and purification. Paired-end sequencing of the libraries was performed with 100 bp reads on an Illumina HiSeq2000. The authors' pipeline ran thus. SOAPnuke was used to process the raw data, throwing out any read that contained adapters or uncalled bases, had a mean Phred below 15, or lacked an exact constant-primer or identifier match. COPE v1.2.5 was used to merge high-quality paired reads, and clonotypes were defined as unique nucleotide sequences. MiTCR v1.1 was used to align the clonotypes against IMGT TRBV, TRBD and TRBJ reference segments. Only V-J combinations with frequency above 0.0001, covering roughly 99% of repertoires, were analysed. The TCS score was defined as F50 (clonal expansion) divided by E x V (chaos), with BLOSUM62-based TCRdist calculated between CDR3 peptides within each V-J. Welch's t-statistics and random forest reduced fewer than 550 V-J features to 10 to 15, which were used in a naive Bayes classifier (R e1071). Clones were called with MiXCR by TCRdb after fastp trimmed the public reads at Q25, and only in-frame beta chains were retained. A single entry per CDR3 protein holds the most common genes and DNA from its merged rows. These V and J calls rely on TCRdb rather than the paper's analysis. Here the sample has approximately 330,000 distinct CDR3 sequences; 21% occur a single time. Of the sample, around 50% falls within the top ten clones.

These data come from a study of T cells in Graves' hyperthyroidism and ophthalmopathy (dated by TCRdb to the late 2010s). Regarding the study in general: Peripheral blood was collected at initial diagnosis, before any treatment. TCR V-J signatures able to tell the groups apart were searched for in a discovery cohort of 90 to 100 patients, of whom over 40 had Graves' ophthalmopathy and some 60 had stable Graves' hyperthyroidism. Whether ophthalmopathy could be predicted prospectively was tested in an independent validation cohort made up of fewer than 20 hyperthyroidism patients plus 17 patients who later progressed to ophthalmopathy. The approximately 97 discovery patients were randomly divided into training and test sets at a 7:3 ratio. In addition, the study compared T-cell repertoires in thyroid tissue and in blood from several Graves' hyperthyroidism patients. Following sampling, methimazole starting at 30 mg daily was given to hyperthyroidism patients, and high-dose intravenous methylprednisolone was given to ophthalmopathy patients. According to the paper, TCR Vbeta CDR3 sequencing was carried out on approximately 140 peripheral blood samples, which came from about 45 ophthalmopathy, under 80 hyperthyroidism and about 17 progressor patients. Overall study results and their limits: Ophthalmopathy was separated from stable hyperthyroidism by a 13 V-J signature model, with approximately 89% sensitivity and approximately 81% specificity obtained in cross-validation and 80%/75% obtained in testing. Most expanded thyroid clonotypes (frequency above 0.001) were also detected in blood, suggesting blood repertoires may reflect thyroid immune responses. Sample size was not statistically predetermined, and investigators were not blinded to group allocation. In validation, the model predicted progression to ophthalmopathy with just under 71% sensitivity and less than 75% specificity, a median of 6.5 months before onset.

Graves' hyperthyroidism was defined as stable when no progression to ophthalmopathy occurred over 18 months of follow-up. Hyperthyroidism patients were newly diagnosed, had a disease duration of under 2 months, and were aged 18 to 65 years. The study excluded patients with uncontrolled infections, other autoimmune diseases, pregnancy or lactation. Diagnoses were based on clinical symptoms, serum thyroxine and TRAb, thyroid ultrasound and orbital computed tomography. PBMCs were separated from roughly 9.3 ml of fresh peripheral blood using Ficoll-Paque density gradient centrifugation. Trizol reagent was used to extract total RNA, and RNA quality was then checked on an Agilent 2100 Bioanalyzer. Trimming removed 2 bases from V and 5 bases from J, leaving 7 bases between the germline ends. For CDR1 and CDR2, the germline V gene lists SGHDT and YYEEEE. Including the terminal cysteine and phenylalanine, the CDR3 comprises 12 residues. The entry retains the CDR3 DNA only, 36 bases that are in frame from base 1.

Sequenced: blood. This receptor was identified in a woman between 45 and 60 years old with Graves' hyperthyroidism. The chain employs TRBV5-6 and TRBJ2-5; the D gene is unclear. CDR3 region: CASSLFAETQYF. The DNA is as follows: TGTGCCAGCAGCTTATTCGCTGAGACCCAGTACTTC.